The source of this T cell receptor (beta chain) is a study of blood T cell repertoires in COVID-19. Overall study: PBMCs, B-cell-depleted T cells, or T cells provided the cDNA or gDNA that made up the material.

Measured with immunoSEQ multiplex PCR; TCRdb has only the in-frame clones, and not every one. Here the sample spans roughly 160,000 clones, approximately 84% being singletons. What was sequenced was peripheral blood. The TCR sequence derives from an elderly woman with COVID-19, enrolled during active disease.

CDR3 sequence (DNA): TGTGCCAGCAGCTTAAGGCCCGGGACTTCGACAGATACGCAGTATTTT. Amino acid sequence: CASSLRPGTSTDTQYF. This chain uses TRBV7-2 with TRBJ2-3, with TRBD2 as a possible D gene (6 bases). Trimming stripped 2 bases from V and 3 bases from J, with 15 bases between. Looked up from germline, CDR1 is SGHTA and CDR2 is FQGNSA. The CDR3 runs 16 residues.